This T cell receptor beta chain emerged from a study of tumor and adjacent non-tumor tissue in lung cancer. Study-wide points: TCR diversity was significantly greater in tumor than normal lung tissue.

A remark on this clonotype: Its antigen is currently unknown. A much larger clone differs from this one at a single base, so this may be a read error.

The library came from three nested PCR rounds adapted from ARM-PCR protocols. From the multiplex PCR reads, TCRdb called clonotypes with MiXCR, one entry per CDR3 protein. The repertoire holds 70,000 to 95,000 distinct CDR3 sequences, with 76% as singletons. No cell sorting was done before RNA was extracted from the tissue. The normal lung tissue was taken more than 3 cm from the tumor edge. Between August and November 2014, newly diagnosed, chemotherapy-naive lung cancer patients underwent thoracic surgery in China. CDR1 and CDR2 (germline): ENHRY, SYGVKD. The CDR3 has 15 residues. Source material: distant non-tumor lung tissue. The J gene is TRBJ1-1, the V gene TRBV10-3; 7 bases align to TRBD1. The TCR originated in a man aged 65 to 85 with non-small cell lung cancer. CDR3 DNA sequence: TGTGCCATCGGTGATCTAGGACAGGATATGTCTGAAGCTTTCTTT. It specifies CAIGDLGQDMSEAFF.